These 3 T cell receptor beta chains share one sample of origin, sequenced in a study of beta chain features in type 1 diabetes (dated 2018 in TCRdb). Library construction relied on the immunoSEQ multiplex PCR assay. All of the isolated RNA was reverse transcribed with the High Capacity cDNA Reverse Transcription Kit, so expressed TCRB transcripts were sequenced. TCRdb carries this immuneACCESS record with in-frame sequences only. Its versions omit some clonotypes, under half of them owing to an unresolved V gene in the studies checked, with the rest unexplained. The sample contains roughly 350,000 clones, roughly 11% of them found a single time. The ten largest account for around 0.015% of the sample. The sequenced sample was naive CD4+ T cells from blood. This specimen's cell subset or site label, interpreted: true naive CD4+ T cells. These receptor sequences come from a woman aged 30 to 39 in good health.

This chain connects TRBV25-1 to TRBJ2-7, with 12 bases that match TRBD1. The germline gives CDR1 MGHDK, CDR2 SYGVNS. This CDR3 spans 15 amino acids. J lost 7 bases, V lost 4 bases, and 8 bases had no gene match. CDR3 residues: CASSVAGTGGREQYF. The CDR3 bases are TGTGCCAGCAGTGTGGCCGGGACAGGGGGCAGAGAGCAGTACTTC.

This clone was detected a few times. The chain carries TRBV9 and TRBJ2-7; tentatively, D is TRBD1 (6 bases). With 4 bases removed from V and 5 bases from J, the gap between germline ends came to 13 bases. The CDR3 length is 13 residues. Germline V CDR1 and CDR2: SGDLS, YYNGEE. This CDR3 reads CASSQTGMHEQYF. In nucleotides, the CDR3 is TGTGCCAGCAGCCAAACAGGGATGCACGAGCAGTACTTC.

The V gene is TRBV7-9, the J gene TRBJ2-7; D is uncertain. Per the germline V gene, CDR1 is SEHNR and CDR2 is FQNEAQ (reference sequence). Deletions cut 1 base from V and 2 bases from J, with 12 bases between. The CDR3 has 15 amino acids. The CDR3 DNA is TGTGCCAGCAGCTTAGGGTCTGCGTTTGCCTACGAGCAGTACTTC. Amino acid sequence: CASSLGSAFAYEQYF.